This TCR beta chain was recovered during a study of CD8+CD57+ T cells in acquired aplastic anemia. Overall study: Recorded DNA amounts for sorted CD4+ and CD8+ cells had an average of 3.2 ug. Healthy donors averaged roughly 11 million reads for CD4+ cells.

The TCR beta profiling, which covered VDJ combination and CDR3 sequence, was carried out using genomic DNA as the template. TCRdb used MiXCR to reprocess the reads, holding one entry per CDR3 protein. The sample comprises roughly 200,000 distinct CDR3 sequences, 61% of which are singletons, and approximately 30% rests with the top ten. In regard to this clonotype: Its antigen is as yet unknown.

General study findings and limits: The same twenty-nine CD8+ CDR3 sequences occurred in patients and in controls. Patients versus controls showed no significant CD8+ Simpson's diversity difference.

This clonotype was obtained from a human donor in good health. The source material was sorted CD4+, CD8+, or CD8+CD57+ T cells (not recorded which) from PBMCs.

CDR3 coding DNA: TGTGCCAGCACGGGACTAGCGGACCAAGAGACCCAGTACTTC. Translating gives CASTGLADQETQYF. The genes are TRBV9 and TRBJ2-5, with TRBD2 identical over 11 bases. This CDR3 is 14 amino acids long. Germline loops: CDR1 SGDLS, CDR2 YYNGEE. V trimming: 6 bases; J trimming: 0 bases; junction bases outside the gene matches: 1.